The 27 T cell receptor beta chains below come from one sample, sequenced in a study of response to subunit inactivated influenza vaccine. TCRdb re-analysed the RT-PCR reads in MiXCR, keeping a single row per CDR3 protein. The sample contains about 570,000 distinct CDR3 sequences, around 11% of which appear only once. The same data also went into a second study, on T cells expressing NK-cell markers. That publication notes: In generating TCR beta cDNA, 5'RACE template switching with UMIs was used.

Sequences were derived from PBMCs from blood, sampled on the day of vaccination. The source of these receptors is a man aged 50-59 years who received an inactivated influenza vaccine.

This clonotype was seen more than once but under ten times. V usage is TRBV6-1 and J usage is TRBJ2-7; perhaps TRBD2 as D (5 bases). The CDR3 is made up of 12 amino acids. CDR1 and CDR2 (germline): MNHNS, SASEGT. Between the trimmed V and J ends, which lost 7 bases and 2 bases, there was a span of 9 bases. The chain's CDR3 is CASTGNTYEQYF. The DNA for the CDR3 is TGTGCCAGCACGGGGAATACCTACGAGCAGTACTTC.

The CDR3 region has the DNA TGTGCCAGCAGTTACACAGGGAATTCACCCCTCCACTTT. Translation: CASSYTGNSPLHF. The genes are TRBV6-5 and TRBJ1-6, with D tentatively TRBD1 (6 bases). CDR1 is MNHEY and CDR2 is SVGAGI in the germline V gene. The ends were cut back, 2 bases at V and 7 bases at J, with 6 bases in the middle. This CDR3 has 13 amino acids.

The gene calls are TRBV18 and TRBJ2-7, with 16 bases aligning to TRBD2. The germline gives CDR1 KGHSH, CDR2 LQKENI. J lost 0 bases, V lost 4 bases, and 21 bases had no gene match. This CDR3 spans 23 amino acids. As DNA, the CDR3 is TGTGCCAGCTCACGCCTCGGAGGGACTAGCGGGAGGGCCGAAACGGGAGTCTCCTACGAGCAGTACTTC. Protein product: CASSRLGGTSGRAETGVSYEQYF.

The chain has TRBV3-1 and TRBJ2-3, with 7 bases identical to TRBD1. The CDR3 runs to 16 residues. The germline V gene encodes CDR1 LGHDT and CDR2 YNNKEL (reference sequence). Unmatched junction bases numbered 7, after V lost 4 bases and J lost 0 bases. The CDR3 DNA reads TGTGCCAGCAGCCGTTGGACAGGCACTAGCACAGATACGCAGTATTTT. Amino acids: CASSRWTGTSTDTQYF.

This clonotype was seen a handful of times. The J gene is TRBJ1-2, the V gene TRBV10-3; D unclear. The CDR3 totals 14 residues. Germline CDR1 and CDR2: ENHRY and SYGVKD. V was clipped by 6 bases and J by 3 bases, with 14 bases between them. CDR3 region: CAIRGIGRYYGYTF. For the CDR3, the DNA is TGTGCCATCAGAGGGATTGGGCGGTACTATGGCTACACCTTC.

This sequence joins TRBV27 and TRBJ1-5; D is uncertain. Germline V lookup: CDR1 MNHEY, CDR2 SMNVEV (reference sequence). The V and J ends lost 5 bases and 1 base respectively, with 15 bases between them. The CDR3 is made up of 16 amino acids. The CDR3 region is CASSKMSSRSNQPQHF. The CDR3 coding sequence is TGTGCCAGCAGTAAAATGTCCAGTAGAAGCAATCAGCCCCAGCATTTT.

This clonotype was detected a few times. The CDR3 region has the DNA TGCGCCAGCAGCGCGACTAGCGGTGGGAATGAGCAGTTCTTC. Its translation is CASSATSGGNEQFF. V usage is TRBV5-1 and J usage is TRBJ2-1; 9 bases align to TRBD2. The CDR3 loop spans 14 amino acids. V lost 4 bases to trimming and J lost 7 bases; unmatched junction nucleotides: 6. Germline lookup yields CDR1 SGHRS and CDR2 YFSETQ.

This clonotype has a count of ten or more. The chain recombines TRBV18 with TRBJ1-5; D is undetermined. V shed 5 bases and J shed 4 bases, with 6 bases lying between them. This CDR3 spans 12 amino acids. CDR1 KGHSH and CDR2 LQKENI come from the germline V gene. CDR3 sequence: CASSAQNQPQHF. In DNA, the CDR3 is TGTGCCAGCTCAGCCCAAAATCAGCCCCAGCATTTT.

The chain employs TRBV7-6 and TRBJ2-1, with 11 bases identical to TRBD2. Germline V gene sequence: CDR1 SGHVS, CDR2 FNYEAQ. The CDR3 totals 16 residues. With V trimmed by 6 bases and J by 3 bases, 7 bases remained unmatched. CDR3 DNA: TGTGCCAGCAGTTTAATAGCGGGGGGGGACTACAATGAGCAGTTCTTC. Amino acids: CASSLIAGGDYNEQFF.

To note about this clonotype: A junction end diverges from the germline sequence, so it may reflect a read error. The rearrangement uses TRBV7-7 and TRBJ2-1; D is ambiguous. Germline V lookup: CDR1 SSHAT, CDR2 FNYEAQ (reference sequence). This CDR3 region has 15 residues. CDR3 bases: TGTGCTAGCAGCTTAGAAGGAGCGTCTAGAAATGAGCAGTTCTTC. Its protein product is CASSLEGASRNEQFF.

This clonotype has more than one count but fewer than ten. The rearrangement joins TRBV6-1 to TRBJ2-1; TRBD2 matches 11 bases. Losses at the gene ends were 5 bases for V and 4 bases for J; bases not matched to a gene: 7. CDR1 and CDR2 from the germline V gene are MNHNS and SASEGT. This CDR3 has 16 residues. CDR3 nucleotides: TGTGCCAGCAGTCCCATCAGGACTAGCGGGTACAATGAGCAGTTCTTC. Translated: CASSPIRTSGYNEQFF.

The chain couples TRBV6-4 to TRBJ2-7; the D call may be TRBD1 or TRBD2 (8 bases each). There are 14 residues in the CDR3. CDR1 is MRHNA, CDR2 SNTAGT, per germline. For the CDR3, the DNA is TGTGCTTCGGGGGGGAAACAGGGGGCCTACGAGCAGTACTTC. As protein: CASGGKQGAYEQYF.

The rearrangement uses TRBV12-3 or TRBV12-4 and TRBJ1-1; D gene uncertain. There are 15 residues in the CDR3. Trimming took off 2 bases at V and 3 bases at J, with 13 bases between the two ends. Here the CDR3 DNA reads TGTGCCAGCAGTTTATCTTCCGGATGGGACACTGAAGCTTTCTTT. Translating it yields CASSLSSGWDTEAFF.

Only a few counts were recorded for this clonotype. CDR3 sequence reads: CASSLASGGLNTQYF. In nucleotides, the CDR3 is TGTGCCAGCAGCTTAGCCAGCGGGGGACTCAATACGCAGTATTTT. J is TRBJ2-3 and V is TRBV7-2; 8 bases are a match to TRBD2. The length of the CDR3 is 15 residues. The V gene's germline CDR1 is SGHTA and CDR2 FQGNSA. V lost 0 bases and J lost 7; bases outside the gene matches: 6.

This clonotype was detected only a few times. The chain employs TRBV7-2 and TRBJ2-3; tentatively, D is TRBD1 or TRBD2 (5 bases each). Looked up from germline, CDR1 is SGHTA and CDR2 is FQGNSA. V lost 0 bases and J 1 base, leaving 17 bases between the germline ends. This CDR3 spans 18 amino acids. Written as DNA, the CDR3 is TGTGCCAGCAGCTTAGCGGAGGCAGGGCCCGTCGGCACAGATACGCAGTATTTT. Translation gives CASSLAEAGPVGTDTQYF.

The chain links TRBV2 to TRBJ2-7, with 8 bases that match TRBD1. The germline V gene encodes CDR1 SNHLY and CDR2 FYNNEI. The CDR3 is 14 residues long. J was trimmed by 4 bases and V by 6 bases; bases with no gene match: 8. In nucleotides, the CDR3 is TGTGCCAGCAGGAGCAGGGGGCATTCGTACGAGCAGTACTTC. Its translation: CASRSRGHSYEQYF.

This clonotype showed up just once. This chain links TRBV4-2 with TRBJ2-7, with D perhaps matching TRBD1 or TRBD2 (6 bases each). Germline lookup yields CDR1 LGHNA and CDR2 YNFKEQ. Trimming stripped 4 bases from V and 2 bases from J, with 12 bases between. This CDR3 has 14 amino acids. DNA for the CDR3: TGTGCCAGCAGCCCCCACCGGGGGCCCTACGAGCAGTACTTC. Amino acid sequence: CASSPHRGPYEQYF.

This clonotype was observed many times. V usage is TRBV11-2 and J usage is TRBJ2-2, with 7 bases aligning to TRBD1. The CDR3 runs 15 residues. Germline V gene data show CDR1 as SGHAT and CDR2 as FQNNGV. V shed 1 base and J 5 bases; nucleotides not matched to a gene: 4. The CDR3 sequence: CASSLVRGRTGELFF. The DNA for the CDR3 is TGTGCCAGCAGCTTAGTAAGGGGGCGGACCGGGGAGCTGTTTTTT.

This clonotype was counted ten times or more. The V call is TRBV5-1, the J call TRBJ2-1; TRBD1 matches at 7 bases. The germline V gene has CDR1 SGHRS and CDR2 YFSETQ. This CDR3 is built from 11 residues. Trimming took 7 bases from V and 6 from J; bases not matched to a gene: 1. This CDR3 is CASHRGNEQFF. The CDR3 region has the DNA TGCGCCAGCCACAGGGGCAATGAGCAGTTCTTC.

The chain employs TRBV20-1 and TRBJ2-7; the match to TRBD2 covers 10 bases. The CDR3 has 16 amino acids. Per germline, CDR1 DFQATT and CDR2 SNEGSKA (reference sequence). Trimming took 3 bases from V and 1 from J; bases not matched to a gene: 9. CDR3 region: CSARPARTSGSYEQYF. CDR3 DNA sequence: TGCAGTGCTAGGCCGGCGAGGACTAGCGGTTCCTACGAGCAGTACTTC.

DNA for the CDR3: TGTGCCAGCAGCCCAACTGAGTATCCCTACGAGCAGTACTTC. It translates to CASSPTEYPYEQYF. The chain is built from TRBV7-9 and TRBJ2-7; D call uncertain. CDR1 and CDR2 (germline): SEHNR, FQNEAQ (reference sequence). The CDR3 is 14 residues long. V was pared by 5 bases and J by 2 bases, with 13 bases between.

The V call is TRBV4-3, the J call TRBJ2-1; 11 bases fit TRBD2. Germline CDR1 and CDR2: LGHNA and YSLEER. V was pared by 3 bases and J by 3 bases, with 1 base of the junction left unmatched. The CDR3 is 15 amino acids. The DNA of the CDR3 is TGCGCCAGCAGCCACACTAGCGGGGGCTACAATGAGCAGTTCTTC. Its translation: CASSHTSGGYNEQFF.

This clonotype was counted ten times or more. This sequence joins TRBV28 and TRBJ2-7, with TRBD1 identical over 7 bases. The ends lost 1 base at V and 5 bases at J; junction bases unmatched: 8. Germline V lookup: CDR1 MDHEN, CDR2 SYDVKM. The CDR3 has 15 residues. The CDR3 protein is CASSLLGQAPNEQYF. The DNA of the CDR3 is TGTGCCAGCAGTTTATTAGGACAGGCCCCCAACGAGCAGTACTTC.

This clonotype occurred many times. The rearrangement links TRBV14 to TRBJ1-1; TRBD1 might be the D (6 bases). Trimming cost V 4 bases and J 1 base, with 10 bases left between them. The CDR3 contains 14 residues. The germline V gene has CDR1 SGHDN and CDR2 FVKESK. The CDR3 DNA sequence: TGTGCCAGCAGCCTACGGACAGCGAACACTGAAGCTTTCTTT. It specifies CASSLRTANTEAFF. The whole variable domain, remainder taken from reference TRBV14 and TRBJ1-1, is EAGVTQFPSHSVIEKGQTVTLRCDPISGHDNLYWYRRVMGKEIKFLLHFVKESKQDESGMPNNRFLAERTGGTYSTLKVQPAELEDSGVYFCASSLRTANTEAFFGQGTRLTVV.

This clonotype was observed a few times. The gene calls are TRBV27 and TRBJ2-7; D is uncertain. The germline gives CDR1 MNHEY, CDR2 SMNVEV (reference sequence). The CDR3 runs to 15 residues. Trimming stripped 0 bases from V and 2 bases from J, with 11 bases between. Here the CDR3 DNA reads TGTGCCAGCAGTTTATCGAATTTAGGAGCCTACGAGCAGTACTTC. Protein sequence: CASSLSNLGAYEQYF.

This chain's CDR3 is CASSLAGAISYNEQFF. In nucleotides, the CDR3 is TGTGCCAGCAGCTTAGCGGGGGCCATCTCCTACAATGAGCAGTTCTTC. The J gene is TRBJ2-1, the V gene TRBV7-2; D is perhaps TRBD1 (6 bases). Trimming pared 0 bases from V and 0 bases from J, leaving 9 bases between. The CDR3 contains 16 residues. Per the germline V gene, CDR1 is SGHTA and CDR2 is FQGNSA.

The V gene is TRBV18, the J gene TRBJ2-6, with 8 bases that match TRBD1. Germline values: CDR1 KGHSH, CDR2 LQKENI. This CDR3 has 16 amino acids. Germline trimming cut 5 bases from V and 3 bases from J; bases unmatched to any gene: 6. CDR3 sequence reads: CASSSSGGGGANVLTF. The CDR3 nucleotides read TGTGCCAGCTCATCCTCAGGGGGCGGTGGGGCCAACGTCCTGACTTTC.